These 16 T cell receptor beta chains were all obtained from the same sample, sequenced in a study of response to subunit inactivated influenza vaccine. TCRdb re-derived calls from the RT-PCR reads in MiXCR, one entry per CDR3 protein. Of a few hundred thousand distinct CDR3 sequences detected, 12% to 15% appear once; the ten largest clones hold 11%. Sequencing was performed on PBMCs from blood, taken 11 to 12 days after vaccination. The receptors derive from a man aged 50 to 59 who received an inactivated influenza vaccine.

This clonotype has ten or more counts. V and J are TRBV7-3 and TRBJ2-7, with D possibly matching TRBD2 (6 bases). Trimming removed 5 bases at V and 6 bases at J, with 17 bases between. This CDR3 contains 14 residues. Per the germline V gene, CDR1 is SGHTA and CDR2 is FQGTGA. CDR3 sequence (DNA): TGTGCCAGCAGCCTTAGCGGTACCGCCAGCGAGCAGTACTTC. This gives the protein CASSLSGTASEQYF.

This rearrangement joins TRBV7-9 to TRBJ2-3, with D possibly matching TRBD2 (6 bases). This CDR3 is built from 15 residues. Germline V CDR1 and CDR2: SEHNR, FQNEAQ (reference sequence). V gave up 5 bases and J gave up 4 bases, with 16 bases separating them. The CDR3 spells CASSPKTRLADTQYF. In DNA, the CDR3 is TGTGCCAGCAGCCCCAAGACTAGACTAGCAGATACGCAGTATTTT.

The sample holds a few counts of this clonotype. The chain uses TRBV20-1 and TRBJ1-4; possible D gene TRBD1, 6 bases. This CDR3 is built from 16 residues. V dropped 1 base and J dropped 0 bases, with 12 bases sitting between them. CDR1 and CDR2 (germline): DFQATT, SNEGSKA (reference sequence). In DNA form, the CDR3 reads TGCAGTGCTAGAGGGCAAAAGGGGGCAACTAATGAAAAACTGTTTTTT. This codes for CSARGQKGATNEKLFF.

This clonotype showed up just a few times. V is TRBV12-3 or TRBV12-4 and J is TRBJ2-3; D is unresolved. The V gene lost 6 bases and the J gene lost 5 bases, with 18 bases spanning the gap. The CDR3 is made up of 15 amino acids. CDR3: CASSPDKKQRDTQYF. The CDR3 DNA reads TGTGCCAGCAGCCCCGACAAGAAGCAGAGAGATACGCAGTATTTT.

The rearrangement joins TRBV11-3 to TRBJ2-1; unclear D gene. The CDR3 has 13 amino acids. The V and J ends lost 4 bases and 6 bases respectively, with 10 bases between them. Looked up from germline, CDR1 is SGHNT and CDR2 is YENEEA. The CDR3 coding sequence is TGTGCCAGCAGCTCGGACGCCGGCAATGAGCAGTTCTTC. This translates into CASSSDAGNEQFF.

This clonotype was detected a few times. The chain links TRBV5-5 to TRBJ2-2, with D possibly TRBD1 on 6 matching bases. CDR3 size: 16 residues. The germline V gene has CDR1 SGHKS and CDR2 YYEKEE (reference sequence). V lost 2 bases and J lost 0, with 11 bases in between. The DNA of the CDR3 is TGTGCCAGCAGCTTACTGACAGGCTCGAACACCGGGGAGCTGTTTTTT. Protein sequence: CASSLLTGSNTGELFF.

This clonotype was observed many times. The V call is TRBV5-1, the J call TRBJ1-2, with 7 bases fitting TRBD1. With V trimmed by 4 bases and J by 4 bases, 7 bases remained unmatched. The CDR3 loop spans 14 amino acids. Germline values: CDR1 SGHRS, CDR2 YFSETQ. CDR3: CASSKRTGSYGYTF. In nucleotides, the CDR3 is TGCGCCAGCAGCAAACGGACAGGAAGCTATGGCTACACCTTC.

The gene calls are TRBV7-2 and TRBJ1-1; TRBD1 matches 7 bases. The CDR3 has 15 amino acids. Germline loops: CDR1 SGHTA, CDR2 FQGNSA. Unmatched junction bases numbered 9, after V lost 1 base and J lost 7 bases. The CDR3 spells CASSLVGTGEIEAFF. CDR3 bases: TGTGCCAGCAGCTTAGTAGGAACAGGGGAGATTGAAGCTTTCTTT.

This clonotype was counted between two and nine times. This sequence joins TRBV12-3 or TRBV12-4 and TRBJ1-3, with 8 bases identical to TRBD1. The CDR3 loop spans 14 amino acids. The V gene end was trimmed by 5 bases and the J gene end by 2 bases; junction bases not matched to a gene: 2. CDR3 nucleotides: TGTGCCAGCAGTCGGACAGGGACTGGAAACACCATATATTTT. Protein: CASSRTGTGNTIYF.

The V call is TRBV2, the J call TRBJ2-5; possible D gene TRBD2, 6 bases. This CDR3 is built from 12 residues. V was pared by 8 bases and J by 5 bases, with 12 bases between. Germline lookup yields CDR1 SNHLY and CDR2 FYNNEI. The CDR3 is CASGRGLETQYF. DNA for the CDR3: TGTGCCAGCGGACGGGGGTTGGAGACCCAGTACTTC.

V and J are TRBV4-3 and TRBJ2-1; a possible D gene is TRBD2 (5 bases). Germline CDR1 reads LGHNA; CDR2 reads YSLEER. V was trimmed by 0 bases and J by 6 bases, leaving 21 bases between them. The CDR3 is 18 residues long. The CDR3 DNA is TGCGCCAGCAGCCAAGATCCCCGGGGTGGCGGACCCCTCAATGAGCAGTTCTTC. It is translated as CASSQDPRGGGPLNEQFF.

This clonotype was counted ten times or more. The V and J genes are TRBV4-2 and TRBJ1-5, with D possibly TRBD1 on 5 matching bases. Germline V CDR1 and CDR2: LGHNA, YNFKEQ. V lost 2 bases and J 6 bases, leaving 20 bases between the germline ends. The CDR3 extends over 17 amino acids. CDR3 sequence reads: CASSQSPGSGGSQPQHF. The CDR3, as DNA: TGTGCCAGCAGCCAATCCCCCGGGAGCGGGGGAAGTCAGCCCCAGCATTTT.

V is TRBV7-8 and J is TRBJ2-3; maybe TRBD1 (5 bases). V was clipped by 5 bases and J by 3 bases, with 9 bases between them. Germline V gene sequence: CDR1 SGHVS, CDR2 FQNEAQ. The CDR3 is made up of 13 amino acids. The CDR3 spells CASSTPGTDTQYF. For the CDR3, the DNA is TGTGCCAGCAGCACTCCAGGGACAGATACGCAGTATTTT.

This clonotype has more than one count but fewer than ten. The chain employs TRBV7-6 and TRBJ2-1; tentatively, D is TRBD1 (6 bases). Germline CDR1 and CDR2: SGHVS and FNYEAQ. Trimming stripped 5 bases from V and 4 bases from J, with 15 bases between. The CDR3 length is 15 residues. The CDR3: CASSEQGGGYNEQFF. CDR3 in DNA: TGTGCCAGCAGCGAACAGGGTGGTGGGTACAATGAGCAGTTCTTC. The complete variable domain, with remaining parts taken from reference TRBV7-6 and TRBJ2-1, reads GAGVSQSPRYKVTKRGQDVALRCDPISGHVSLYWYRQALGQGPEFLTYFNYEAQQDKSGLPNDRFSAERPEGSISTLTIQRTEQRDSAMYRCASSEQGGGYNEQFFGPGTRLTVL.

This clonotype has a handful of counts. The V gene is TRBV12-3 or TRBV12-4, the J gene TRBJ1-4; unclear D gene. The V end was cut by 7 bases, the J end by 0 bases, with 12 bases between. This CDR3 is 15 amino acids long. DNA for the CDR3: TGTGCCAGCACCCTGGGCGCGGCAACTAATGAAAAACTGTTTTTT. Its translation is CASTLGAATNEKLFF.

This clonotype occurred a few times. The chain carries TRBV20-1 and TRBJ2-2, with 7 bases that match TRBD1. Trimming at V came to 1 base and at J to 6 bases, leaving 11 bases not matched to a gene. Germline V CDR1 and CDR2: DFQATT, SNEGSKA (reference sequence). This CDR3 has 16 amino acids. CDR3 sequence: CSARGRGGFPSGELFF. The DNA for the CDR3 is TGCAGTGCTAGAGGGCGAGGGGGCTTTCCGTCCGGGGAGCTGTTTTTT.